The 17 T cell receptor beta chains below were found in one sample sequenced in a study of cytotoxic CD8 clonotypes in ibrutinib-treated CLL (dated by TCRdb to the early 2020s). The method was the immunoSEQ multiplex PCR assay. The immuneACCESS repertoire file appears here via TCRdb, limited to in-frame rearrangements. These files lack a portion of the clones; in checked studies, under half of the deficit traces to unresolved V genes, and the cause of the others is not known. The sample contains about 86,000 clones, 70% to 90% of them found a single time. The ten top clones hold under 6% of the sample. Sequences were derived from PBMCs, sampled before ibrutinib treatment. These receptors all come from a human donor with chronic lymphocytic leukemia.

The chain is built from TRBV19 and TRBJ2-1; TRBD1 aligns across 7 bases. Germline V CDR1 and CDR2: LNHDA, SQIVND (reference sequence). The CDR3 has 15 residues. After removal of 5 bases from V and 5 bases from J, the junction contained 9 bases not matched to a gene. The CDR3 reads CASSPTWTGHNEQFF. For the CDR3, the DNA is TGTGCCAGTAGTCCCACGTGGACAGGCCACAATGAGCAGTTCTTC. Combining the CDR3 with reference TRBV19 and TRBJ2-1 gives the whole variable domain DGGITQSPKYLFRKEGQNVTLSCEQNLNHDAMYWYRQDPGQGLRLIYYSQIVNDFQKGDIAEGYSVSREKKESFPLTVTSAQKNPTAFYLCASSPTWTGHNEQFFGPGTRLTVL.

The chain recombines TRBV11-1 with TRBJ2-7; D might be TRBD1 (5 bases). This CDR3 has 15 amino acids. The germline V gene has CDR1 SGHAT and CDR2 FQDESV (reference sequence). With 6 bases removed from V and 2 bases from J, the gap between germline ends came to 17 bases. The CDR3 protein is CASRDTGLGTYEQYF. The CDR3 coding sequence is TGTGCCAGCAGGGACACGGGTTTGGGGACCTACGAGCAGTACTTC. Filled out from reference TRBV11-1 and TRBJ2-7, the complete variable domain reads EAEVAQSPRYKITEKSQAVAFWCDPISGHATLYWYRQILGQGPELLVQFQDESVVDDSQLPKDRFSAERLKGVDSTLKIQPAELGDSAMYLCASRDTGLGTYEQYFGPGTRLTVT.

The chain joins TRBV6-5 to TRBJ2-1, with 12 bases lining up with TRBD2. CDR3 length: 14 residues. Germline trimming cut 5 bases from V and 9 bases from J; bases unmatched to any gene: 5. Germline V gene lookup returns CDR1 MNHEY and CDR2 SVGAGI. CDR3 nucleotides: TGTGCCAGCAGTCCGGGACTAGCGGGCGTTGAGCAGTTCTTC. It codes for CASSPGLAGVEQFF.

This rearrangement joins TRBV25-1 to TRBJ1-4; 7 bases map to TRBD1. Germline trimming cut 2 bases from V and 7 bases from J; bases unmatched to any gene: 7. CDR1 and CDR2 (germline): MGHDK, SYGVNS. There are 15 residues in the CDR3. The chain's CDR3 is CASSERPGGFEKLFF. The DNA for the CDR3 is TGTGCCAGCAGTGAACGCCCAGGGGGTTTTGAAAAACTGTTTTTT.

The gene calls are TRBV7-6 and TRBJ2-7, with D possibly called TRBD1 or TRBD2 (6 bases each). Looked up from germline, CDR1 is SGHVS and CDR2 is FNYEAQ. The CDR3 is 13 amino acids. V was trimmed by 5 bases and J by 6 bases, leaving 14 bases between them. CDR3 coding DNA: TGTGCCAGCAGCCCTCTACAGGGAGGCGAGCAGTACTTC. This sequence encodes CASSPLQGGEQYF. The whole variable domain, remainder taken from reference TRBV7-6 and TRBJ2-7, is GAGVSQSPRYKVTKRGQDVALRCDPISGHVSLYWYRQALGQGPEFLTYFNYEAQQDKSGLPNDRFSAERPEGSISTLTIQRTEQRDSAMYRCASSPLQGGEQYFGPGTRLTVT.

This chain uses TRBV5-4 with TRBJ2-1, with 13 nucleotides matching TRBD2. With 5 bases clipped from V and 9 bases from J, the junction kept 11 bases outside the gene matches. This CDR3 comprises 16 residues. CDR1 is SGHNT and CDR2 is YYREEE in the germline V gene (reference sequence). This chain's CDR3 is CASRSGLAGRGGEQFF. The CDR3 DNA follows: TGTGCCAGCAGGTCGGGACTAGCGGGAAGAGGGGGTGAGCAGTTCTTC. The whole variable domain, remainder taken from reference TRBV5-4 and TRBJ2-1, is ETGVTQSPTHLIKTRGQQVTLRCSSQSGHNTVSWYQQALGQGPQFIFQYYREEENGRGNFPPRFSGLQFPNYSSELNVNALELDDSALYLCASRSGLAGRGGEQFFGPGTRLTVL.

The genes are TRBV19 and TRBJ1-5; TRBD1 might be the D (5 bases). Germline CDR1 LNHDA, CDR2 SQIVND (reference sequence). This CDR3 spans 14 amino acids. Trimming cost V 7 bases and J 9 bases, with 19 bases left between them. The CDR3 DNA sequence: TGTGCCAGTATGATCCGGGCAGGGTTTCGGCCCCAGCATTTT. Residues: CASMIRAGFRPQHF.

This chain uses TRBV11-2 with TRBJ2-5; D is unresolved. The CDR3 is 13 amino acids. The V gene lost 2 bases and the J gene lost 3 bases, with 7 bases spanning the gap. Germline CDR1 reads SGHAT; CDR2 reads FQNNGV. CDR3 sequence: CASSLTGKETQYF. CDR3 coding DNA: TGTGCCAGCAGCTTAACTGGGAAAGAGACCCAGTACTTC.

The chain is built from TRBV6-6 and TRBJ1-5, with TRBD1 identical over 7 bases. Trimming cost V 7 bases and J 4 bases; bases outside gene matches: 10. This CDR3 has 15 amino acids. Germline lookup yields CDR1 MNHNY and CDR2 SVGAGI (reference sequence). The CDR3 loop is CASTKGDSANQPQHF. CDR3 sequence (DNA): TGTGCCAGCACCAAAGGGGACAGCGCAAATCAGCCCCAGCATTTT.

This clone was counted a single time. The chain links TRBV7-3 to TRBJ2-6, with D hard to call. Trimming took 5 bases from V and 0 from J, leaving 14 bases between them. The CDR3 contains 17 residues. Germline V gene lookup returns CDR1 SGHTA and CDR2 FQGTGA. The CDR3 loop reads CASSLTPPSSGANVLTF. The DNA for the CDR3 is TGTGCCAGCAGCCTGACTCCTCCAAGCTCTGGGGCCAACGTCCTGACTTTC.

V is TRBV5-1 and J is TRBJ1-1, with a tentative D call TRBD1 (6 bases). This CDR3 spans 12 amino acids. Germline assignment: CDR1 SGHRS and CDR2 YFSETQ. V was trimmed by 7 bases and J by 9 bases, leaving 16 bases between them. The CDR3 DNA is TGCGCCAGCTCACAAAACAGGGTTAAAGCTTTCTTT. Translated: CASSQNRVKAFF.

This clone has a single count. The V call is TRBV28, the J call TRBJ2-1; TRBD2 might be the D (5 bases). The CDR3 is made up of 14 amino acids. With 5 bases removed from V and 4 bases from J, the gap between germline ends came to 12 bases. Germline V gene sequence: CDR1 MDHEN, CDR2 SYDVKM. The CDR3 is CASSRPRGYNEQFF. The DNA for the CDR3 is TGTGCCAGCAGTCGCCCCCGAGGGTACAATGAGCAGTTCTTC.

This clone was recorded only once. This chain uses TRBV18 with TRBJ2-2; D is perhaps TRBD1 or TRBD2 (7 bases each). V lost 2 bases, J lost 3 bases, and 13 bases lay in between. CDR1 KGHSH and CDR2 LQKENI come from the germline V gene. The CDR3 is made up of 16 amino acids. CDR3 amino acids: CASSPSAGGDTGELFF. CDR3 sequence (DNA): TGTGCCAGCTCACCATCCGCAGGGGGGGACACCGGGGAGCTGTTTTTT.

The chain joins TRBV4-3 to TRBJ2-5; D call uncertain. The V end was cut by 1 base, the J end by 5 bases, with 11 bases between. Per the germline V gene, CDR1 is LGHNA and CDR2 is YSLEER. The CDR3 is made up of 14 amino acids. CDR3 protein: CASSQALGLETQYF. The DNA of the CDR3 is TGCGCCAGCAGCCAAGCCCTAGGGTTGGAGACCCAGTACTTC.

The rearrangement links TRBV4-2 to TRBJ1-2, with 9 bases identical to TRBD1. Germline CDR1 and CDR2: LGHNA and YNFKEQ. The CDR3 is made up of 15 amino acids. V was pared by 3 bases and J by 3 bases, with 5 bases of the junction left unmatched. The CDR3 here is CASSHGQGIYYGYTF. The CDR3 DNA follows: TGTGCCAGCAGCCACGGACAGGGGATTTACTATGGCTACACCTTC.

The V and J genes are TRBV7-9 and TRBJ2-1; 10 bases are shared with TRBD2. CDR1 is SEHNR and CDR2 is FQNEAQ in the germline V gene (reference sequence). The length of the CDR3 is 14 residues. J was trimmed by 4 bases and V by 7 bases; bases with no gene match: 4. CDR3 coding DNA: TGTGCCAGCACTGCGACTAGCGGGTACAATGAGCAGTTCTTC. Protein sequence: CASTATSGYNEQFF.

The chain uses TRBV11-3 and TRBJ2-3; tentative D call: TRBD2 (6 bases). V was pared by 2 bases and J by 2 bases, with 14 bases between. Germline values: CDR1 SGHNT, CDR2 YENEEA. This CDR3 has 16 amino acids. CDR3 nucleotide sequence: TGTGCCAGCAGCTTACTTGGGGCGGGAATCACAGATACGCAGTATTTT. Its protein product is CASSLLGAGITDTQYF.